The 22 T cell receptor beta chains presented below share a single source sample, sequenced in a study of early T cells in non-severe SARS-CoV-2 infection. TCRdb reprocessed the 5' RACE reads with MiXCR, giving one entry per CDR3 protein. The table has more than 65,000 distinct CDR3 sequences, 9.5% to 15% seen once. Sample: whole blood. The receptors originated from an adult who was a healthcare worker with PCR-confirmed SARS-CoV-2 infection or an uninfected control (not recorded which).

This clonotype was recorded many times. CDR3 bases: TGTGCCAGCAGCCGACAGGGGGCGCTTGAAAAACTGTTTTTT. Translated, it gives CASSRQGALEKLFF. The chain links TRBV5-4 to TRBJ1-4, with TRBD1 identical over 10 bases. After removal of 4 bases from V and 7 bases from J, the junction contained 4 bases not matched to a gene. The CDR3 totals 14 residues. Germline V lookup: CDR1 SGHNT, CDR2 YYREEE (reference sequence).

The chain has TRBV28 and TRBJ2-7; TRBD2 agrees at 9 bases. The CDR3 covers 15 residues. The V gene's germline CDR1 is MDHEN and CDR2 SYDVKM. Trimming cost V 4 bases and J 7 bases; bases outside gene matches: 11. In DNA form, the CDR3 reads TGTGCCAGCAGTTCGGGACTAGCCCCTCCTAGGGAGCAGTACTTC. Translating gives CASSSGLAPPREQYF.

This clonotype came up many times. This chain links TRBV29-1 with TRBJ2-1; no clear D. V was cut by 1 base and J by 2 bases, with 6 bases left in between. The CDR3 consists of 13 residues. CDR1 and CDR2 (germline): SQVTM, ANQGSEA. As DNA, the CDR3 is TGCAGCGTTGAAGGCCTTGCCTACAATGAGCAGTTCTTC. This translates into CSVEGLAYNEQFF.

Remarks on this clonotype: The junction does not match germline at one end; this may be a read error. The chain carries TRBV29-1 and TRBJ2-7; D is ambiguous. The CDR3 totals 11 residues. Per the germline V gene, CDR1 is SQVTM and CDR2 is ANQGSEA. The CDR3 region is CSVRNSYEQHF. The CDR3 region has the DNA TGCAGCGTCCGGAACTCCTACGAGCAGCACTTC.

This clonotype has a count of ten or more. The chain has TRBV6-5 and TRBJ1-1; D is uncertain. This CDR3 comprises 12 residues. V was pared by 6 bases and J by 1 base, with 6 bases between. Germline V gene lookup returns CDR1 MNHEY and CDR2 SVGAGI. The CDR3 loop is CASSHGNTEAFF. The CDR3 coding sequence is TGTGCCAGCAGCCACGGGAACACTGAAGCTTTCTTT.

The V call is TRBV27, the J call TRBJ2-7, with D unresolved. The germline CDR1 and CDR2 sequences are MNHEY and SMNVEV (reference sequence). With 0 bases removed from V and 3 bases from J, the gap between germline ends came to 6 bases. The CDR3 totals 13 residues. The CDR3 spells CASSLSQLYEQYF. The CDR3 DNA sequence: TGTGCCAGCAGTTTATCACAACTCTACGAGCAGTACTTC.

The chain couples TRBV29-1 to TRBJ2-1; D may correspond to TRBD1 or TRBD2 (5 bases each). CDR3 size: 15 residues. Germline V gives CDR1 SQVTM, CDR2 ANQGSEA. V dropped 7 bases and J dropped 1 base, with 17 bases sitting between them. DNA for the CDR3: TGCAGCGCCAAAGGGGACGGTACGTCCTACAATGAGCAGTTCTTC. It yields the protein CSAKGDGTSYNEQFF.

This clonotype has at least ten counts. The gene calls are TRBV7-9 and TRBJ2-7; 14 nucleotides line up with TRBD2. With V trimmed by 5 bases and J by 0 bases, 24 bases remained unmatched. This CDR3 spans 23 amino acids. Looked up from germline, CDR1 is SEHNR and CDR2 is FQNEAQ (reference sequence). CDR3 sequence (DNA): TGTGCCAGCAGCCCCGTCAGAGGCAGATCCGGGACTAGCGGGAGTATAGGCTCCTACGAGCAGTACTTC. Protein product: CASSPVRGRSGTSGSIGSYEQYF. The complete variable domain, with remaining parts taken from reference TRBV7-9 and TRBJ2-7, reads DTGVSQNPRHKITKRGQNVTFRCDPISEHNRLYWYRQTLGQGPEFLTYFQNEAQLEKSRLLSDRFSAERPKGSFSTLEIQRTEQGDSAMYLCASSPVRGRSGTSGSIGSYEQYFGPGTRLTVT.

This clonotype was observed many times. The rearrangement joins TRBV9 to TRBJ2-1; D might be TRBD1 (5 bases). From germline, CDR1 is SGDLS and CDR2 YYNGEE. V lost 4 bases and J lost 3, with 17 bases in between. The CDR3 is made up of 16 amino acids. CDR3 nucleotide sequence: TGTGCCAGCAGCCCCCACGGATCCGACAGCTACAATGAGCAGTTCTTC. Translating gives CASSPHGSDSYNEQFF.

This clonotype showed up just a few times. V usage is TRBV7-2 and J usage is TRBJ2-5, with D hard to call. Germline CDR1 is SGHTA and CDR2 is FQGNSA. V lost 5 bases and J lost 3, with 7 bases in between. The CDR3 covers 12 residues. The CDR3 loop is CASSTPKETQYF. The CDR3 bases are TGTGCCAGCAGCACCCCCAAAGAGACCCAGTACTTC. The variable domain in full, with the rest retrieved from reference TRBV7-2 and TRBJ2-5, is GAGVSQSPSNKVTEKGKDVELRCDPISGHTALYWYRQSLGQGLEFLIYFQGNSAPDKSGLPSDRFSAERTGGSVSTLTIQRTQQEDSAVYLCASSTPKETQYFGPGTRLLVL.

In its sample, this clonotype was seen many times. This chain uses TRBV12-3 or TRBV12-4 with TRBJ1-3; D unresolved. The CDR3 sequence is 13 residues long. The germline V and J ends were trimmed by 4 bases and 4 bases, with 8 bases remaining between them. In DNA form, the CDR3 reads TGTGCCAGCAGTTATGGCAGGGGAAACACCATATATTTT. Its translation: CASSYGRGNTIYF.

This clonotype was recorded many times. The gene calls are TRBV5-1 and TRBJ2-7, with TRBD2 as a possible D gene (5 bases). V was cut by 3 bases and J by 5 bases, with 30 bases left in between. This CDR3 is 19 amino acids long. Germline V lookup: CDR1 SGHRS, CDR2 YFSETQ. The chain's CDR3 is CASSSGRTALHRRFDEQYF. CDR3 nucleotides: TGCGCCAGCAGCTCCGGACGGACGGCGCTCCACCGGAGGTTCGACGAGCAGTACTTC. Full variable domain (outside the CDR3, taken from reference TRBV5-1 and TRBJ2-7): KAGVTQTPRYLIKTRGQQVTLSCSPISGHRSVSWYQQTPGQGLQFLFEYFSETQRNKGNFPGRFSGRQFSNSRSEMNVSTLELGDSALYLCASSSGRTALHRRFDEQYFGPGTRLTVT.

In this sample, this clonotype turned up many times. The chain recombines TRBV6-4 with TRBJ2-2; 8 nucleotides align to TRBD1. CDR1 is MRHNA, CDR2 SNTAGT, per germline. Unmatched junction bases numbered 1, after V lost 3 bases and J lost 4 bases. This CDR3 has 14 amino acids. The chain's CDR3 is CASSEQGGTGELFF. Written as DNA, the CDR3 is TGTGCCAGCAGTGAACAGGGGGGCACCGGGGAGCTGTTTTTT.

The chain has TRBV12-3 or TRBV12-4 and TRBJ2-7; a possible D gene is TRBD1 (6 bases). The V end lost 6 bases, the J end lost 0 bases, and 15 bases lay between the germline ends. The CDR3 covers 15 residues. As DNA, the CDR3 is TGTGCCAGCAGCCGCAGGGGCACAAGCTCCTACGAGCAGTACTTC. Protein sequence: CASSRRGTSSYEQYF.

This clonotype was observed a few times. This chain links TRBV3-1 with TRBJ2-1; 8 bases fit TRBD2. CDR1 and CDR2 (germline): LGHDT, YNNKEL (reference sequence). CDR3 size: 15 residues. Trimming cost V 1 base and J 8 bases; bases outside gene matches: 7. CDR3 protein: CASSQVGTRSDEQFF. The DNA of the CDR3 is TGTGCCAGCAGCCAAGTAGGGACTAGAAGCGATGAGCAGTTCTTC.

The chain employs TRBV2 and TRBJ2-3; 14 nucleotides line up with TRBD2. The CDR3 runs 17 residues. V was clipped by 6 bases and J by 0 bases; unmatched bases: 5. Germline V lookup: CDR1 SNHLY, CDR2 FYNNEI. The CDR3 sequence is CASSRWTSGRSTDTQYF. Written as DNA, the CDR3 is TGTGCCAGCAGCCGCTGGACTAGCGGGAGGAGCACAGATACGCAGTATTTT. Full variable domain (rest looked up from reference TRBV2 and TRBJ2-3): EPEVTQTPSHQVTQMGQEVILRCVPISNHLYFYWYRQILGQKVEFLVSFYNNEISEKSEIFDDQFSVERPDGSNFTLKIRSTKLEDSAMYFCASSRWTSGRSTDTQYFGPGTRLTVL.

The rearrangement joins TRBV27 to TRBJ2-1; 8 bases map to TRBD2. Germline assignment: CDR1 MNHEY and CDR2 SMNVEV (reference sequence). The junction had 5 bases not matched to a gene; V was cut back by 4 bases and J by 3 bases. This CDR3 is built from 15 residues. The chain's CDR3 is CASSSIAGRYNEQFF. The CDR3 DNA reads as TGTGCCAGCAGTTCTATAGCGGGACGCTACAATGAGCAGTTCTTC.

This clonotype showed up many times. The chain employs TRBV7-2 and TRBJ2-1, with 10 bases aligning to TRBD2. Germline V lookup: CDR1 SGHTA, CDR2 FQGNSA. CDR3 length: 17 residues. V shed 1 base, J shed 6 bases, and the junction held 9 bases outside the gene matches. CDR3 residues: CASSLVSGGALGNEQFF. The DNA for the CDR3 is TGTGCCAGCAGCTTAGTAAGCGGGGGGGCCCTTGGCAATGAGCAGTTCTTC.

Of note for this clonotype: A read error may account for a junction end that differs from germline. V is TRBV20-1 and J is TRBJ2-7, with 12 nucleotides matching TRBD2. The CDR3 length is 18 residues. From germline, CDR1 is DFQATT and CDR2 SNEGSKA (reference sequence). The CDR3 bases are TGCAGTGCTTATGCAGGGGAGACTAGCGGGAGACTCTCCTATGAGCAGTACTTC. Protein: CSAYAGETSGRLSYEQYF.

This clonotype occurred many times. The V call is TRBV18, the J call TRBJ2-1; D tentatively reads TRBD1 or TRBD2 (5 bases each). Germline V lookup: CDR1 KGHSH, CDR2 LQKENI. V gave up 5 bases and J gave up 3 bases, with 17 bases separating them. This CDR3 contains 16 residues. The CDR3 DNA reads as TGTGCCAGCTCATCTCGAGAGGGGCGAAACTACAATGAGCAGTTCTTC. Translating it yields CASSSREGRNYNEQFF.

This chain uses TRBV29-1 with TRBJ1-1, with D possibly matching TRBD1 (5 bases). This CDR3 is built from 13 residues. V gave up 6 bases and J gave up 0 bases, with 11 bases separating them. The germline CDR1 and CDR2 sequences are SQVTM and ANQGSEA. CDR3 DNA: TGCAGCGTCCCGGGGCCGATGAACACTGAAGCTTTCTTT. It translates to CSVPGPMNTEAFF.

There are many counts of this clonotype. V gene TRBV6-5 combines with J gene TRBJ2-7; 9 bases align to TRBD2. The germline V gene has CDR1 MNHEY and CDR2 SVGAGI. The CDR3 extends over 17 amino acids. The J segment lost 2 bases and the V segment lost 6 bases, leaving 14 bases of the junction unmatched. CDR3 DNA: TGTGCCAGCAGCGGGACCGAGGGGCTAGCGGGGCCCTACGAGCAGTACTTC. Translation gives CASSGTEGLAGPYEQYF.